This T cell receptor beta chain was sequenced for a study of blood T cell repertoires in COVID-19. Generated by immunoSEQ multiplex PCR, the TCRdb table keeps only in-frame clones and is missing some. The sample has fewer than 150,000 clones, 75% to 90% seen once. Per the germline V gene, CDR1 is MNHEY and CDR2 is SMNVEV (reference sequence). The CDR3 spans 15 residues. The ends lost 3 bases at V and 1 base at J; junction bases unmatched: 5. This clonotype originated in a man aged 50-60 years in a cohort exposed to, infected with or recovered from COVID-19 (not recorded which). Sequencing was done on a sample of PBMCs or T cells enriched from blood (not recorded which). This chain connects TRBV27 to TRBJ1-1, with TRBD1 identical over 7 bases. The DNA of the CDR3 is TGTGCCAGCAGTTTTAACACAGGGGCGAACACTGAAGCTTTCTTT. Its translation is CASSFNTGANTEAFF.